This T cell receptor beta chain was profiled in a study of cytomegalovirus exposure and HLA in healthy donors. General study findings and limits: Presence/absence analyses treated sequencing depth as roughly uniform across donors.

As for this clone: Its antigen is currently unknown.

With 5 bases clipped from V and 1 base from J, the junction kept 4 bases outside the gene matches. Germline CDR1 is GTSNPN and CDR2 is SVGIG (reference sequence). The length of the CDR3 is 14 residues. Use of 60 Vbeta and 13 Jbeta primers characterized the PCR. Sequenced by immunoSEQ multiplex PCR; TCRdb stores in-frame clones only, minus some. The table lists 100,000 or so clones, about 78% of them singletons. The sequenced sample consisted of PBMCs. This receptor was obtained from a woman in her forties in good health and CMV-seropositive. J is TRBJ2-3 and V is TRBV30, with TRBD2 identical over 9 bases. CDR3 bases: TGTGCCTGGGGGTTAGCGGGGGGCACAGATACGCAGTATTTT. It is translated as CAWGLAGGTDTQYF. Supplemented by reference TRBV30 and TRBJ2-3, the full variable domain reads SQTIHQWPATLVQPVGSPLSLECTVEGTSNPNLYWYRQAAGRGLQLLFYSVGIGQISSEVPQNLSASRPQDRQFILSSKKLLLSDSGFYLCAWGLAGGTDTQYFGPGTRLTVL.